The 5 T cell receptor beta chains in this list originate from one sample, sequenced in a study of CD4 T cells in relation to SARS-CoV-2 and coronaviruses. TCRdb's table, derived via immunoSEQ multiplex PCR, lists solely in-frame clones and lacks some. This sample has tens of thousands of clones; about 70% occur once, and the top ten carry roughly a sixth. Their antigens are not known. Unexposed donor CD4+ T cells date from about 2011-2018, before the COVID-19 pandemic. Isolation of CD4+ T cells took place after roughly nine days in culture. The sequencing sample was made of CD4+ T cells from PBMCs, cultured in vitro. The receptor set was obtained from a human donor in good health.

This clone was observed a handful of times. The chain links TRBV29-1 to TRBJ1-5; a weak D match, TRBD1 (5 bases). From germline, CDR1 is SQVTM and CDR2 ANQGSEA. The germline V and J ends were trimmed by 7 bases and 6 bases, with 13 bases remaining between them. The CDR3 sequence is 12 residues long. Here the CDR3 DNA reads TGCAGCGCGGGGGAATATAGTCAGCCCCAGCATTTT. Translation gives CSAGEYSQPQHF.

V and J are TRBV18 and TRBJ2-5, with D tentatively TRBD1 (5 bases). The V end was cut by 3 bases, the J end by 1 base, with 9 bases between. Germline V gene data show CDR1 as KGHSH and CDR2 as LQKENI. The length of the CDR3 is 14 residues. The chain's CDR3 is CASSPGQGQETQYF. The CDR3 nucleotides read TGTGCCAGCTCACCGGGGCAGGGCCAAGAGACCCAGTACTTC.

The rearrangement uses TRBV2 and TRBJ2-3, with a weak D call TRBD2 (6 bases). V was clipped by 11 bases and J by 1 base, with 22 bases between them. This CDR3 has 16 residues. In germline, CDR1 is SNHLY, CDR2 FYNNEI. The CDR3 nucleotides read TGTGCCGGCCATCCCCACGGGGACTTCCGCACAGATACGCAGTATTTT. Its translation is CAGHPHGDFRTDTQYF.

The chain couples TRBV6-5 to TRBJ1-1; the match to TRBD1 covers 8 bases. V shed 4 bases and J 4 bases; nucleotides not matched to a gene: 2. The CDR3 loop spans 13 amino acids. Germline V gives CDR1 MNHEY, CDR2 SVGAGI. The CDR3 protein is CASSFTGGTEAFF. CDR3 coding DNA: TGTGCCAGCAGTTTTACAGGGGGCACTGAAGCTTTCTTT.

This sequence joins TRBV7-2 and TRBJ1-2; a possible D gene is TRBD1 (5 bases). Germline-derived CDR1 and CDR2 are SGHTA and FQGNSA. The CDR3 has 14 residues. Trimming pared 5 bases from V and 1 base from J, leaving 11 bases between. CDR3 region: CASSRVGGNYGYTF. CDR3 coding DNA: TGTGCCAGCAGCAGAGTTGGGGGTAACTATGGCTACACCTTC.